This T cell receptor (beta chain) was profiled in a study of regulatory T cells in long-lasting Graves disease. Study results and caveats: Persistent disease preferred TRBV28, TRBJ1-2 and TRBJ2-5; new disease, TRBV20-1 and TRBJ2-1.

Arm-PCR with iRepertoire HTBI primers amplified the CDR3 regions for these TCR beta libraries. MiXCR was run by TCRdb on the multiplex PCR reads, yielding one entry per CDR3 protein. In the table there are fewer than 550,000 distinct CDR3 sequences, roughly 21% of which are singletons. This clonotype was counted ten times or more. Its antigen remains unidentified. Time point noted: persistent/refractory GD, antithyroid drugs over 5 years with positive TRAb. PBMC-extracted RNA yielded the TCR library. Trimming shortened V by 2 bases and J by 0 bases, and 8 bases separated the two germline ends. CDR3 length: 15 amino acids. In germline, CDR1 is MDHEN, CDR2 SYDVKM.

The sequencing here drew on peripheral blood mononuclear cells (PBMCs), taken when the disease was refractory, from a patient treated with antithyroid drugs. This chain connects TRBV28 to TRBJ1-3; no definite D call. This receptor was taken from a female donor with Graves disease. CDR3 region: CASSLRPLSGNTIYF. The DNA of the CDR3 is TGTGCCAGCAGTTTAAGGCCGCTCTCTGGAAACACCATATATTTT.